This T cell receptor (beta chain) was documented in a study of T cells in Graves' hyperthyroidism and ophthalmopathy. RNA transcripts yielded amplified TCR beta CDR3 regions. The TCR CDR3 first-round RT-PCR relied on the HTBI primer set. TCRdb re-analysed the multiplex PCR reads in MiXCR, keeping a single row per CDR3 protein. The table records over 700,000 distinct CDR3 sequences, 35% to 40% of them present only once. There are a few counts of this clonotype. The source is a man younger than 30 with Graves' hyperthyroidism. The sequencing sample was made of blood.

The CDR3 DNA reads TGCAGTGTGGCGGCTGTGGAACCCTTAGGGGACACTGAAGCTTTCTTT. This encodes CSVAAVEPLGDTEAFF. The chain combines TRBV20-1 with TRBJ1-1; weak D call: TRBD1 (5 bases). The V end lost 7 bases, the J end lost 3 bases, and 24 bases lay between the germline ends. Germline lookup yields CDR1 DFQATT and CDR2 SNEGSKA (reference sequence). The CDR3 spans 16 residues.